A single sample gave rise to the 28 T cell receptor beta chains below, sequenced in a study of T cell responses to AZD1222 COVID-19 vaccine. Sequencing was performed with immunoSEQ multiplex PCR; in TCRdb, only in-frame clones are kept and a portion is missing. The table records 200,000 or so clones, 85% to 95% of them present only once. Sequenced here: peripheral blood, sampled on day 0 of AZD1222 vaccination. All receptors derive from an adult in good health.

The sample holds a few counts of this clone. This chain links TRBV6-2 or TRBV6-3 with TRBJ1-2; D is unresolved. Germline V gene data show CDR1 as MNHEY and CDR2 as SVGEGT. This CDR3 has 13 amino acids. V lost 2 bases and J lost 6, with 10 bases in between. Here the CDR3 DNA reads TGTGCCAGCAGTTACAGGCGGGTGGATGGCTACACCTTC. Its protein product is CASSYRRVDGYTF.

This sequence joins TRBV14 and TRBJ2-3; tentatively, D is TRBD1 or TRBD2 (5 bases each). Germline V lookup: CDR1 SGHDN, CDR2 FVKESK. The CDR3 contains 12 residues. V lost 4 bases and J lost 7, with 9 bases in between. CDR3 DNA: TGTGCCAGCAGCCCCTCGGGGCATACGCAGTATTTT. Its translation: CASSPSGHTQYF.

This chain joins TRBV10-3 and TRBJ2-3; possibly TRBD2 for D (5 bases). Trimming pared 7 bases from V and 5 bases from J, leaving 16 bases between. Looked up from germline, CDR1 is ENHRY and CDR2 is SYGVKD. This CDR3 contains 14 residues. The CDR3: CAIMVGGRGDTQYF. The CDR3 coding sequence is TGTGCCATCATGGTTGGAGGCCGCGGAGATACGCAGTATTTT.

This clone was counted once. The V gene is TRBV7-2, the J gene TRBJ2-1, with D tentatively TRBD1 (6 bases). This CDR3 is 15 amino acids long. V was shortened by 5 bases and J by 1 base, with 12 bases between the two germline ends. Germline CDR1 reads SGHTA; CDR2 reads FQGNSA. DNA of the CDR3: TGTGCCAGCAGCCCTCCGACAGGTTCCTACAATGAGCAGTTCTTC. Translating it yields CASSPPTGSYNEQFF.

Written as DNA, the CDR3 is TGTGCCAGCAGTACCTCTCTAGCGTGGGAGCAGTACTTC. It translates to CASSTSLAWEQYF. This chain joins TRBV12-3 or TRBV12-4 and TRBJ2-7, with D tentatively TRBD2 (6 bases). V was clipped by 5 bases and J by 7 bases, with 15 bases between them. CDR3 length: 13 residues.

V gene TRBV18 combines with J gene TRBJ2-2, with TRBD2 matching over 10 bases. CDR1 and CDR2 (germline): KGHSH, LQKENI. The trim removed 4 bases at V and 0 bases at J, leaving 2 bases unmatched. The CDR3 spans 16 residues. This chain's CDR3 is CASSQTSGANTGELFF. The DNA for the CDR3 is TGTGCCAGCTCACAAACTAGCGGGGCGAACACCGGGGAGCTGTTTTTT.

This chain uses TRBV25-1 with TRBJ1-1, with TRBD1 matching over 7 bases. CDR1 and CDR2 (germline): MGHDK, SYGVNS. Germline trimming cut 7 bases from V and 8 bases from J; bases unmatched to any gene: 4. The CDR3 has 11 residues. In DNA form, the CDR3 reads TGTGCCAGCATAAGCAGGGGGGAAGCTTTCTTT. Its protein product is CASISRGEAFF.

V usage is TRBV7-9 and J usage is TRBJ2-7; possible D gene TRBD2, 5 bases. This CDR3 is built from 17 residues. Germline values: CDR1 SEHNR, CDR2 FQNEAQ (reference sequence). Trimming removed 5 bases from V and 0 bases from J, with 20 bases in between. The CDR3 sequence is CASSALGVRVYSYEQYF. The CDR3 bases are TGTGCCAGCAGCGCCCTCGGGGTGCGGGTTTACTCCTACGAGCAGTACTTC.

This chain connects TRBV2 to TRBJ2-1; 14 bases are a match to TRBD2. The CDR3 consists of 16 residues. Germline trimming cut 6 bases from V and 9 bases from J; bases unmatched to any gene: 10. CDR1 and CDR2 from the germline V gene are SNHLY and FYNNEI. CDR3: CASSQPTSGRALEQFF. In DNA form, the CDR3 reads TGTGCCAGCAGCCAACCGACTAGCGGGAGGGCACTTGAGCAGTTCTTC.

The rearrangement links TRBV28 to TRBJ1-1, with D possibly TRBD1 on 5 matching bases. Germline values: CDR1 MDHEN, CDR2 SYDVKM. The CDR3 has 15 amino acids. Trimming cost V 7 bases and J 1 base, with 16 bases left between them. The CDR3 loop is CASNPLGERNTEAFF. CDR3 DNA sequence: TGTGCCAGCAACCCTTTGGGGGAAAGGAACACTGAAGCTTTCTTT.

The chain recombines TRBV19 with TRBJ1-1, with a tentative D call TRBD1 (5 bases). The V gene's germline CDR1 is LNHDA and CDR2 SQIVND (reference sequence). This CDR3 spans 12 amino acids. The germline V and J ends were trimmed by 7 bases and 1 base, with 7 bases remaining between them. The CDR3 DNA sequence: TGTGCCAGTATGACAGCGAACACTGAAGCTTTCTTT. It encodes CASMTANTEAFF.

The rearrangement uses TRBV6-1 and TRBJ1-2; 8 bases line up with TRBD1. V lost 2 bases to trimming and J lost 5 bases; unmatched junction nucleotides: 4. The CDR3 spans 14 residues. Per germline, CDR1 MNHNS and CDR2 SASEGT. For the CDR3, the DNA is TGTGCCAGCAGTGAACGGACAGGGATTTATGGCTACACCTTC. Translation: CASSERTGIYGYTF.

The J gene is TRBJ2-1, the V gene TRBV7-3; perhaps D is TRBD1 or TRBD2 (5 bases each). The CDR3 runs to 14 residues. Germline CDR1 is SGHTA and CDR2 is FQGTGA. The germline V and J ends were trimmed by 4 bases and 5 bases, with 12 bases remaining between them. The CDR3 protein is CASSSLGEHNEQFF. The CDR3 bases are TGTGCCAGCAGCTCCTTGGGGGAACACAATGAGCAGTTCTTC.

V and J are TRBV10-2 and TRBJ2-5; possible D gene TRBD1, 6 bases. Trimming left V 1 base short and J 5 bases short, with 11 bases between. There are 14 residues in the CDR3. The germline V gene has CDR1 WSHSY and CDR2 SAAADI. The DNA of the CDR3 is TGCGCCAGCAGTGAGTTGGGGGCGAGGGAGACCCAGTACTTC. It encodes CASSELGARETQYF.

The chain uses TRBV29-1 and TRBJ2-1; D gene uncertain. CDR3 length: 12 residues. CDR1 is SQVTM and CDR2 is ANQGSEA in the germline V gene. V gave up 4 bases and J gave up 7 bases, with 11 bases separating them. The CDR3 coding sequence is TGCAGCGTTGGAAGTCAAATTAATGAGCAGTTCTTC. It specifies CSVGSQINEQFF.

The chain recombines TRBV30 with TRBJ1-4; no clear D. The CDR3 extends over 15 amino acids. Germline V lookup: CDR1 GTSNPN, CDR2 SVGIG (reference sequence). V dropped 0 bases and J dropped 6 bases, with 14 bases sitting between them. The CDR3 nucleotides are TGTGCCTGGAGTGTAATCCGAGGTTCCCATGAAAAACTGTTTTTT. It is translated as CAWSVIRGSHEKLFF.

Comments on this clone: A read error may account for a junction end that differs from germline. J is TRBJ2-5 and V is TRBV7-7; D may match TRBD1 or TRBD2 (5 bases each). CDR1 and CDR2 from the germline V gene are SSHAT and FNYEAQ (reference sequence). The CDR3 length is 14 residues. The CDR3: CASSPDRGAETQYF. The CDR3 DNA reads as TGTGCTAGCAGTCCCGACCGGGGCGCGGAGACCCAGTACTTC.

The chain combines TRBV3-1 (or the pseudogene TRBV3-2) with TRBJ2-7; no clear D gene. The CDR3 totals 18 residues. The V and J ends lost 3 bases and 5 bases respectively, with 26 bases between them. In germline, CDR1 is LGHDT, CDR2 YNNKEL (reference sequence). This chain's CDR3 is CASSHPRQQGALRNEQYF. The CDR3 nucleotides read TGTGCCAGCAGCCACCCAAGGCAGCAAGGCGCCCTTAGGAACGAGCAGTACTTC.

The chain combines TRBV21-1 with TRBJ1-1. TRBV21-1 is a listed pseudogene. This CDR3 has 13 amino acids. CDR3 coding DNA: TGTGCCAGCAGCAAAGACCGGAACACTGAAGCTTTCTTT. This gives the protein CASSKDRNTEAFF.

CDR3: CASSLNPSGNTGELFF. CDR3 DNA: TGCGCCAGCAGCTTGAATCCTAGCGGGAACACCGGGGAGCTGTTTTTT. The rearrangement joins TRBV5-1 to TRBJ2-2; 7 bases agree with TRBD2. This CDR3 contains 16 residues. CDR1 is SGHRS, CDR2 YFSETQ, per germline. With 1 base clipped from V and 1 base from J, the junction kept 4 bases outside the gene matches.

The genes are TRBV18 and TRBJ2-1; 9 nucleotides match TRBD1. Germline assignment: CDR1 KGHSH and CDR2 LQKENI. CDR3 length: 14 residues. J lost 11 bases, V lost 4 bases, and 9 bases had no gene match. CDR3 DNA: TGTGCCAGCTCACTAAAGGACAGGGGATCTCAGCAGTTCTTC. This sequence encodes CASSLKDRGSQQFF.

The chain combines TRBV6-4 with TRBJ2-5; possible D gene TRBD2, 6 bases. The V gene's germline CDR1 is MRHNA and CDR2 SNTAGT. This CDR3 is built from 13 residues. The V end was cut by 9 bases, the J end by 7 bases, with 18 bases between. The CDR3 loop is CARPTGASTTQYF. DNA of the CDR3: TGTGCCAGGCCCACGGGAGCTAGTACGACCCAGTACTTC.

CDR3 sequence: CASSVEPGTGANVLTF. For the CDR3, the DNA is TGTGCCAGCAGCGTAGAACCAGGGACTGGGGCCAACGTCCTGACTTTC. The V and J genes are TRBV5-4 and TRBJ2-6; TRBD1 is a possible D gene (5 bases). In germline, CDR1 is SGHNT, CDR2 YYREEE (reference sequence). Trimming shortened V by 4 bases and J by 2 bases, and 13 bases separated the two germline ends. The CDR3 has 16 residues.

The chain links TRBV24-1 to TRBJ2-2; 9 bases are shared with TRBD2. The germline V gene has CDR1 KGHDR and CDR2 SFDVKD. The length of the CDR3 is 16 residues. V gave up 7 bases and J gave up 1 base; unmatched junction bases: 6. This CDR3 is CATSLTSGMNTGELFF. The CDR3 DNA sequence: TGTGCCACCAGCCTGACTAGCGGAATGAACACCGGGGAGCTGTTTTTT.

This sequence joins TRBV2 and TRBJ2-1; TRBD1 matches at 12 bases. CDR1 is SNHLY, CDR2 FYNNEI, per germline. This CDR3 is 15 amino acids long. V gave up 4 bases and J gave up 5 bases; unmatched junction bases: 3. The CDR3 DNA sequence: TGTGCCAGCAGTGGGGGACAGGGGGCAGACAATGAGCAGTTCTTC. The encoded protein is CASSGGQGADNEQFF.

The sample holds one count of this clone. The chain recombines TRBV11-3 with TRBJ2-3, with D perhaps TRBD1 (5 bases). The CDR3 has 14 amino acids. The germline V and J ends were trimmed by 1 base and 3 bases, with 8 bases remaining between them. CDR1 is SGHNT and CDR2 is YENEEA in the germline V gene. CDR3 protein: CASSLGGRTDTQYF. DNA for the CDR3: TGTGCCAGCAGCTTAGGGGGCCGGACAGATACGCAGTATTTT.

This chain joins TRBV5-6 and TRBJ2-7, with 11 positions matching TRBD1. This CDR3 spans 14 amino acids. The germline V gene encodes CDR1 SGHDT and CDR2 YYEEEE. The J segment lost 6 bases and the V segment lost 0 bases, leaving 2 bases of the junction unmatched. The CDR3 coding sequence is TGTGCCAGCAGCTTGGTGGGACAGGGGGTCGAGCAGTACTTC. Translation gives CASSLVGQGVEQYF.

The rearrangement uses TRBV24-1 and TRBJ1-3; possible D gene TRBD1, 6 bases. This CDR3 comprises 14 residues. Trimming left V 6 bases short and J 3 bases short, with 11 bases between. In germline, CDR1 is KGHDR, CDR2 SFDVKD. The CDR3 coding sequence is TGTGCCACCAGTTACAGGGAAAGTGGAAACACCATATATTTT. This codes for CATSYRESGNTIYF.